This paragraph covers one T cell receptor beta chain sequence. Its antigen remains unidentified. There was at least one pre-ART PBMC sample for each donor, plus at least two post-ART PBMC samples. This record belongs to a study of long-term antiretroviral therapy in people with HIV. The assay, immunoSEQ v3.0, was run at survey level. Repertoires were generated with immunoSEQ multiplex PCR, while TCRdb's copy carries only in-frame clones and drops some. The sample records 48,000 or so clones, under 90% being singletons. Study findings and constraints: CDR3 length ranges were narrower in HIV repertoires than in controls.

Trimming removed 2 bases from V and 5 bases from J, with 10 bases in between. Germline assignment: CDR1 SGHRS and CDR2 YFSETQ. The CDR3 covers 13 residues. This sequence joins TRBV5-1 and TRBJ1-1; D is uncertain. Sequenced material: unsorted PBMCs, taken 0.8 years after starting antiretroviral therapy. This receptor was taken from a young woman with HIV. The CDR3 loop reads CASSFTQSTEAFF. DNA for the CDR3: TGCGCCAGCAGCTTTACGCAGTCTACTGAAGCTTTCTTT. Full variable domain (missing parts from reference TRBV5-1 and TRBJ1-1): KAGVTQTPRYLIKTRGQQVTLSCSPISGHRSVSWYQQTPGQGLQFLFEYFSETQRNKGNFPGRFSGRQFSNSRSEMNVSTLELGDSALYLCASSFTQSTEAFFGQGTRLTVV.